This T cell receptor beta chain was retrieved from a study of regulatory dendritic cells for organ transplantation. Study findings and constraints: Memory CD8+ T cells were the most oligoclonal; naive cells were highly diverse.

Notes on this clone: Antigen: not known.

Germline CDR1 and CDR2: MNHEY and SMNVEV (reference sequence). With 2 bases clipped from V and 2 bases from J, the junction kept 4 bases outside the gene matches. The CDR3 covers 15 residues. Profiling relied on immunoSEQ multiplex PCR, and the TCRdb table lists in-frame clones only, not all of them. The sample lists fewer than 50,000 clones, under 95% occurring once. This receptor was identified in a human donor in good health. Sample: naive CD8+ T cells from blood. Sample subset: CD45RA+ naive T cells. The rearrangement uses TRBV27 and TRBJ2-5; 8 nucleotides match TRBD2. CDR3 coding DNA: TGTGCCAGCAGTTTAGCTAGCGGGTCACAAGAGACCCAGTACTTC. Its protein product is CASSLASGSQETQYF.